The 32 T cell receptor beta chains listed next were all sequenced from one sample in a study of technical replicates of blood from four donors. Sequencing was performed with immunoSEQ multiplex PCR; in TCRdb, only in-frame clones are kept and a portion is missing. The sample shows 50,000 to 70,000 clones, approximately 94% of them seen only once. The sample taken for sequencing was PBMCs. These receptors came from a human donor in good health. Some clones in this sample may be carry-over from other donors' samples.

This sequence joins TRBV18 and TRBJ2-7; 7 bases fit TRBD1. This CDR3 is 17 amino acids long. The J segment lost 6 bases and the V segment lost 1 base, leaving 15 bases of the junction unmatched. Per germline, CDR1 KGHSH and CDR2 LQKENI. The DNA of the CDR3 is TGTGCCAGCTCACCACGCCCCCCCGAACAGGGGATGGGCGAGCAGTACTTC. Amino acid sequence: CASSPRPPEQGMGEQYF. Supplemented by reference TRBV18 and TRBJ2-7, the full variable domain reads NAGVMQNPRHLVRRRGQEARLRCSPMKGHSHVYWYRQLPEEGLKFMVYLQKENIIDESGMPKERFSAEFPKEGPSILRIQQVVRGDSAAYFCASSPRPPEQGMGEQYFGPGTRLTVT.

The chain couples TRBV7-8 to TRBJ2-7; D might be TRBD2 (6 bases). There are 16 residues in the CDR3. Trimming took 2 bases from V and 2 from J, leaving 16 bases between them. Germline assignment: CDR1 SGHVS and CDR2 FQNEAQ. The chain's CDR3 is CASSLRLGGAPYEQYF. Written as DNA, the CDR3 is TGTGCCAGCAGCTTACGACTCGGCGGGGCACCCTACGAGCAGTACTTC. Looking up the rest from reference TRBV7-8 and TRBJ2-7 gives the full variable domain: GAGVSQSPRYKVAKRGQDVALRCDPISGHVSLFWYQQALGQGPEFLTYFQNEAQLDKSGLPSDRFFAERPEGSVSTLKIQRTQQEDSAVYLCASSLRLGGAPYEQYFGPGTRLTVT.

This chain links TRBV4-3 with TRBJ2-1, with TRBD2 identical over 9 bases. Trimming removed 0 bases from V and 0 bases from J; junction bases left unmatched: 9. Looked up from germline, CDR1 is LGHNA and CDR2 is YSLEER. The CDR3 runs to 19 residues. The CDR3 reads CASSQDKASGDPSYNEQFF. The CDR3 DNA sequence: TGCGCCAGCAGCCAAGATAAGGCTAGCGGGGACCCCTCCTACAATGAGCAGTTCTTC.

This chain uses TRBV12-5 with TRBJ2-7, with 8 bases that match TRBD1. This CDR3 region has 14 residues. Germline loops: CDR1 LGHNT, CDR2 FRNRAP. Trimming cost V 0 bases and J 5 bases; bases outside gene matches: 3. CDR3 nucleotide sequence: TGTGCTAGTGGTTTGGTGTCAGGGGGCAACGAGCAGTACTTC. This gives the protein CASGLVSGGNEQYF.

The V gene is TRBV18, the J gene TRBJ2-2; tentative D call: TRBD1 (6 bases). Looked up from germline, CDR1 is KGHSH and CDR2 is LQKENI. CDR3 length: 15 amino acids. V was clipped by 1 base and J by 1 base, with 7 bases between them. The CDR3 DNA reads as TGTGCCAGCTCACCACGGACAGAGAACACCGGGGAGCTGTTTTTT. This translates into CASSPRTENTGELFF.

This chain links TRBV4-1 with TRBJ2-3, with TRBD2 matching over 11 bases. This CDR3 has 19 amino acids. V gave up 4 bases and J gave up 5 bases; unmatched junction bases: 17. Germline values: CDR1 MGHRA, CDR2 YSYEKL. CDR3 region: CASSRALYYSGREGDTQYF. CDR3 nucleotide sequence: TGCGCCAGCAGCCGCGCACTTTACTATAGCGGGAGGGAAGGAGATACGCAGTATTTT.

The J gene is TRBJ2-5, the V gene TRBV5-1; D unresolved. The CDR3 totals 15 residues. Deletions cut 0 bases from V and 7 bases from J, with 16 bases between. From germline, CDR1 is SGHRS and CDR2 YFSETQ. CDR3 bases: TGCGCCAGCAGCTTGGCTGGAAACGCCCCAGGGACCCAGTACTTC. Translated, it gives CASSLAGNAPGTQYF.

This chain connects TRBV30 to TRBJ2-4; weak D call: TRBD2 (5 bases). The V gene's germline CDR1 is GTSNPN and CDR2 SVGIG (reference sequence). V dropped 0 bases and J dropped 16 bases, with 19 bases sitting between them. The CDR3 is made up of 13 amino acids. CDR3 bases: TGTGCCTGGAGTGTACCGGGTGGAGGTGTGTCCTACTTC. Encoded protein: CAWSVPGGGVSYF.

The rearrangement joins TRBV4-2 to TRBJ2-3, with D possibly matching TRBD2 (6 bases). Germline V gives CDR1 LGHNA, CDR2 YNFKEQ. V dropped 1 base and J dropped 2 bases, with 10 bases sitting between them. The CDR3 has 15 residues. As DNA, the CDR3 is TGTGCCAGCAGCCAAGCTAGCGCAGACACAGATACGCAGTATTTT. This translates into CASSQASADTDTQYF.

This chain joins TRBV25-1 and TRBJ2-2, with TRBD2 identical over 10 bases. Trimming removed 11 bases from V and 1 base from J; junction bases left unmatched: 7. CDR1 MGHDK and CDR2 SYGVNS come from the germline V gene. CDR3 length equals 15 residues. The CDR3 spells CARPGTSENTGELFF. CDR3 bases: TGTGCCCGACCAGGGACTAGCGAGAACACCGGGGAGCTGTTTTTT.

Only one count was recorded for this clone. The CDR3 DNA follows: TGTGCCAGCACCGCCGGGAGGGGGACTCAGCCCCAGCATTTT. Translation: CASTAGRGTQPQHF. The chain employs TRBV6-5 and TRBJ1-5, with a weak D call TRBD1 (6 bases). Per germline, CDR1 MNHEY and CDR2 SVGAGI. The CDR3 is 14 amino acids. The ends were cut back, 7 bases at V and 6 bases at J, with 16 bases in the middle.

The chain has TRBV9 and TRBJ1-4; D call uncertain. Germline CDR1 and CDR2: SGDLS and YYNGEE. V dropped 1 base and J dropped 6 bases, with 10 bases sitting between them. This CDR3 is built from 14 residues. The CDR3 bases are TGTGCCAGCAGCGTAAGCCCCCTGGATGAAAAACTGTTTTTT. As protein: CASSVSPLDEKLFF.

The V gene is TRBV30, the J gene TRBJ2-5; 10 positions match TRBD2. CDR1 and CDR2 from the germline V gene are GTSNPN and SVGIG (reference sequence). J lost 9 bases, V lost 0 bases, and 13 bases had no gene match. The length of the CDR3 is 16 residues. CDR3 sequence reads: CAWSVNPGLARRPQYF. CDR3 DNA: TGTGCCTGGAGTGTAAATCCGGGACTAGCGAGACGGCCCCAGTACTTC.

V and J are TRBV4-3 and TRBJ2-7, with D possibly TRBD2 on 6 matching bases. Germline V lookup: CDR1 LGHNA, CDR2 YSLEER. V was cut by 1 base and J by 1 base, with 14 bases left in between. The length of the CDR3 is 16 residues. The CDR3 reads CASSQGLGGESYEQYF. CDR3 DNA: TGCGCCAGCAGCCAAGGGCTTGGCGGGGAGTCCTACGAGCAGTACTTC.

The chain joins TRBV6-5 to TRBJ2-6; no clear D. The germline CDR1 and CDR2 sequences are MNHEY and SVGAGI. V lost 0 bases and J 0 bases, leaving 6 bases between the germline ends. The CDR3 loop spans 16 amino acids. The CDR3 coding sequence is TGTGCCAGCAGTTACTCCGCCAGCTCTGGGGCCAACGTCCTGACTTTC. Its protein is CASSYSASSGANVLTF.

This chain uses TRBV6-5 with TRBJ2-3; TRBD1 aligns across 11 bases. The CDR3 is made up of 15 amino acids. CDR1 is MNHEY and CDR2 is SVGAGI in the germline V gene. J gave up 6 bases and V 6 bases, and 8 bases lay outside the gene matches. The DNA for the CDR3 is TGTGCCAGCAGCCAAGGGACAGGGGGGTGGGATACGCAGTATTTT. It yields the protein CASSQGTGGWDTQYF.

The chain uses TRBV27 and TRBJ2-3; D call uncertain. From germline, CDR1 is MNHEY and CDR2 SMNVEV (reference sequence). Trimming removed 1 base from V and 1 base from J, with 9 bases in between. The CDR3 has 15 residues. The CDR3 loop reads CASSLLGSGTDTQYF. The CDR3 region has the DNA TGTGCCAGCAGTTTATTGGGCTCGGGCACAGATACGCAGTATTTT.

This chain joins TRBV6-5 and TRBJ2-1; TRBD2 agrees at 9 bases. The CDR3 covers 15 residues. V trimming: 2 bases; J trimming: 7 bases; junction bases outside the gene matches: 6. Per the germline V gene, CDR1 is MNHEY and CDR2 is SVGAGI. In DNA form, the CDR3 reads TGTGCCAGCAGTTACGGGCGGGAGGGCCTTAATGAGCAGTTCTTC. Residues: CASSYGREGLNEQFF.

CDR3: CASSANREGVGSPLHF. The CDR3 DNA is TGCGCCAGCAGCGCAAACAGGGAGGGGGTCGGTTCACCCCTCCACTTT. V and J are TRBV5-1 and TRBJ1-6; D is possibly TRBD1 (6 bases). V lost 4 bases and J lost 9, with 20 bases in between. There are 16 residues in the CDR3. Germline V gene lookup returns CDR1 SGHRS and CDR2 YFSETQ.

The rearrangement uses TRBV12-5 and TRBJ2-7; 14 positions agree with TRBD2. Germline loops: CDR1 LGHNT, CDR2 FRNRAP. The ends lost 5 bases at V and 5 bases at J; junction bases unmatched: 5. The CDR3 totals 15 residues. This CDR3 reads CASGGGLAGAHEQYF. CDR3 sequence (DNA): TGTGCTAGTGGTGGGGGACTAGCGGGAGCCCACGAGCAGTACTTC. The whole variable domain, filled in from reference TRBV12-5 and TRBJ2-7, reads DARVTQTPRHKVTEMGQEVTMRCQPILGHNTVFWYRQTMMQGLELLAYFRNRAPLDDSGMPKDRFSAEMPDATLATLKIQPSEPRDSAVYFCASGGGLAGAHEQYFGPGTRLTVT.

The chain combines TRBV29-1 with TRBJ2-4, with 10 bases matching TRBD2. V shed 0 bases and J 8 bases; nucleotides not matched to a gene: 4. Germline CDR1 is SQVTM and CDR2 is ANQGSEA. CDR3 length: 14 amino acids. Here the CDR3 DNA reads TGCAGCGTTGAAGACCTAGCGGGGGCTGACATTCAGTACTTC. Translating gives CSVEDLAGADIQYF.

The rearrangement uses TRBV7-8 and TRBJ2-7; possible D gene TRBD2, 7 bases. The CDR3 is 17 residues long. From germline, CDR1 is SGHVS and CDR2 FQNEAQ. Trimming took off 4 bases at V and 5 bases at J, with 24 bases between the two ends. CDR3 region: CASSSPRGRGGSDEQYF. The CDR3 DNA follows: TGTGCCAGCAGCTCACCCCGGGGTAGGGGGGGATCGGACGAGCAGTACTTC.

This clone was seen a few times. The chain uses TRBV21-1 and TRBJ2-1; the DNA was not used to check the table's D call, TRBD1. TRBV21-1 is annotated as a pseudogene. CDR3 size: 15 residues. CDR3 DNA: TGTGCCAGCAGCAAATGGGACAGGGATTGGCGTGAGCAGTTCTTC. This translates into CASSKWDRDWREQFF.

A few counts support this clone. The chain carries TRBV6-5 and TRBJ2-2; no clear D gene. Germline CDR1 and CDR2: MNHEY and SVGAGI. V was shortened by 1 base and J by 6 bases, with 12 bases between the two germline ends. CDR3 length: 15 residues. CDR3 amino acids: CASSYYSGSAGELFF. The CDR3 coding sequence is TGTGCCAGCAGTTACTATTCTGGTTCGGCCGGGGAGCTGTTTTTT.

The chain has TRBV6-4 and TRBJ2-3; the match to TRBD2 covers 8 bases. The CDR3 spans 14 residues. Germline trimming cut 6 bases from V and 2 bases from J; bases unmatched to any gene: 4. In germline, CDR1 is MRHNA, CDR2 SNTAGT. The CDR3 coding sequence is TGTGCCAGCAGCATAGCGGGAAACACAGATACGCAGTATTTT. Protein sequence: CASSIAGNTDTQYF.

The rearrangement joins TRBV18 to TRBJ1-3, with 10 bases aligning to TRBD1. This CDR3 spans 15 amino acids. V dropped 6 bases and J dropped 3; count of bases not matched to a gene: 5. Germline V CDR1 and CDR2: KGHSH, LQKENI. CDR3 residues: CASSPDRGNGNTIYF. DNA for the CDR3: TGTGCCAGCTCTCCGGACAGGGGGAATGGAAACACCATATATTTT.

The CDR3 is CASAGQGDSGGELFF. Here the CDR3 DNA reads TGTGCCAGTGCGGGACAGGGGGATTCAGGCGGGGAGCTGTTTTTT. This chain uses TRBV19 with TRBJ2-2; 11 nucleotides agree with TRBD1. With V trimmed by 8 bases and J by 7 bases, 9 bases remained unmatched. CDR1 is LNHDA and CDR2 is SQIVND in the germline V gene (reference sequence). This CDR3 has 15 residues.

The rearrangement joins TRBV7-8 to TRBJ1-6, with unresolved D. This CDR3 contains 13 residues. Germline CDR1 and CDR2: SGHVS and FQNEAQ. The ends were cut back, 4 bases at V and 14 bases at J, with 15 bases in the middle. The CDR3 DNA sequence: TGTGCCAGCAGCTCTCCGGATCTCGGGACCCTCCACTTT. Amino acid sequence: CASSSPDLGTLHF.

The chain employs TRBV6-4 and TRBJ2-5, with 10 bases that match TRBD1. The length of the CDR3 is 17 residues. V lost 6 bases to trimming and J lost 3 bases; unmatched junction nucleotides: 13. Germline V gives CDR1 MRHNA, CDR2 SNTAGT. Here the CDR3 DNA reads TGTGCCAGCAGAGATCTTGACAGGGGGCTTAGCGAAGAGACCCAGTACTTC. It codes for CASRDLDRGLSEETQYF.

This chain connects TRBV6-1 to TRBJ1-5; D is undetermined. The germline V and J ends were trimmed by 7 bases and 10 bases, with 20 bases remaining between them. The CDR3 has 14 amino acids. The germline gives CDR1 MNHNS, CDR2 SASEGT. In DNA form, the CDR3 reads TGTGCCAGCACCTCAGGACGGTCGGAGGGTCCCCAGCATTTT. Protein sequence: CASTSGRSEGPQHF.

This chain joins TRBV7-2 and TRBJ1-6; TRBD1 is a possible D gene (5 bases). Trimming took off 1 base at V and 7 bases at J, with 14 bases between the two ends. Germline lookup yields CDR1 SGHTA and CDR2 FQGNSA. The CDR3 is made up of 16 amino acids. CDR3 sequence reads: CASSLGRLAGNSPLHF. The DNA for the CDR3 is TGTGCCAGCAGCTTAGGTAGGCTTGCAGGGAATTCACCCCTCCACTTT.

As DNA, the CDR3 is TGTGCCAGCAGCCAACCGATGACAGGGGGGGAAGAAAAACTGTTTTTT. This encodes CASSQPMTGGEEKLFF. The chain uses TRBV4-2 and TRBJ1-4; TRBD1 aligns across 9 bases. Trimming cost V 2 bases and J 8 bases; bases outside gene matches: 9. The CDR3 extends over 16 amino acids. Germline CDR1 is LGHNA and CDR2 is YNFKEQ.